This entry is about one TCR beta chain. CDR1 and CDR2 (germline): SGHVS, FQNEAQ. Trimming at V came to 0 bases and at J to 1 base, leaving 7 bases not matched to a gene. This CDR3 comprises 17 residues. The sample is drawn from a study of blood T cell repertoires in COVID-19. Here immunoSEQ multiplex PCR was the method, and the copy in TCRdb shows in-frame clones only, minus some. Of 490,000 or so clones in the sample, roughly nine tenths were seen once. The chain links TRBV7-8 to TRBJ2-3; 7 bases line up with TRBD2. The clonotype comes from an older woman who had recovered from COVID-19. What was sequenced was PBMCs or T cells enriched from blood (not recorded which). CDR3: CASSLAWGGGRTDTQYF. As DNA, the CDR3 is TGTGCCAGCAGCTTAGCGTGGGGGGGTGGGCGCACAGATACGCAGTATTTT. Drawing the rest from reference TRBV7-8 and TRBJ2-3, the complete variable domain is GAGVSQSPRYKVAKRGQDVALRCDPISGHVSLFWYQQALGQGPEFLTYFQNEAQLDKSGLPSDRFFAERPEGSVSTLKIQRTQQEDSAVYLCASSLAWGGGRTDTQYFGPGTRLTVL.